This TCR beta chain derives from a study of control samples from healthy donors and cancer patients. V shed 5 bases and J 7 bases; nucleotides not matched to a gene: 2. The CDR3 consists of 12 residues. CDR1 is SGHVS, CDR2 FQNEAQ, per germline. Assay used: immunoSEQ multiplex PCR; TCRdb lists only in-frame clones, some missing. The sample has 150,000 to 200,000 clones, around 88% seen once. There are a few counts of this clone. The chain couples TRBV7-8 to TRBJ2-5; 9 positions match TRBD1. Input material: blood. This receptor was obtained from a woman aged 25 to 39 in good health. For the CDR3, the DNA is TGTGCCAGCAGCCACAGGGGGCGGACCCAGTACTTC. It specifies CASSHRGRTQYF.